These T cell receptor beta chains were read from a single sample in a study of blood T cell repertoires in COVID-19. Libraries were prepared by immunoSEQ multiplex PCR; TCRdb keeps only in-frame clonotypes and omits some of them. This sample has about 210,000 clones; 83% occur once, and the top ten carry 2% to 3%. Sequencing was done on a sample of peripheral blood. The receptors originated from a middle-aged woman with active or convalescent COVID-19. The conserved cysteine and the conserved F or W are not part of the CDR3 here.

cdr3_aa v_call
ASSPTSGRGEQY TRBV3-1/TRBV3-2
ASSLGRVYYNSPLH TRBV5-4
ASSGGTGGSLQPQH TRBV19
SATTSGSYNEQF TRBV29-1
ASSQDGGVVGEKLF TRBV4-3
SVQQGAPDEQY TRBV29-1
ASNTGTGREQY TRBV28
ASSPQARGSNSPLH TRBV6-4
ASSAQGLTEKLF TRBV9
ASGRLYEQY TRBV19
ASSFLSGRTQQY TRBV5-1
ASSLGLQGGNT TRBV5-1
SVAPGRTEAF TRBV29-1
ATSDLSGTDTQY TRBV24-1
ATSDSRQGATYEQY TRBV24-1
ASTRDRANEQY TRBV5-4
ASSDLPLGGMAYNEQF TRBV6-4
ATSDPGLAGGDVYNEQF TRBV24-1
ASSPTGQKDTQY TRBV18
ASSLEGVFYGYT TRBV7-9
ASTTLTPLTGNTIY TRBV7-9
ASSREQGAFGELF TRBV7-8
ASSKDRPGYT TRBV28
ASSGPQGGTGELF TRBV6-2/TRBV6-3
ASSPRTSGMVFRAGELF TRBV27
ASGVRTSGRADTQY TRBV5-4
ASSLRFRGTGEAGEQY TRBV5-8
AIRAAGLDQETQY TRBV10-3